This is a list of T cell receptor beta chains from one sample in a study of CD8 T cells in Susac syndrome. TCRdb ran MiXCR on the immunoSEQ multiplex PCR reads and lists one entry per CDR3 protein. The data contain hundreds of thousands of distinct CDR3 sequences, around 89% of them singletons. Sequencing input: CD8+ T cells from PBMCs. The receptor source for this set is a human donor with multiple sclerosis. Each CDR3 is given with its conserved first and last residue. The D gene is left open where the match is weak. Size values are once, few and many counts, or a class for expanded clones, and some rows have none.

DNA,CDR3,D,size,V,J
TGTGCCTGGTTTGCGGGGCATACGATAGAAGCTTTCTTT,CAWFAGHTIEAFF,-,-,TRBV30,TRBJ1-1
TGTGCCAGCAGTGACCCTTCCGCCCCCACTTCTAACTATGGCTACACCTTC,CASSDPSAPTSNYGYTF,-,-,TRBV25-1,TRBJ1-2
TGTGCCAGCAGGGGGTGGCGGACCTCCTACGAGCAGTACTTC,CASRGWRTSYEQYF,-,-,TRBV6-2/TRBV6-3,TRBJ2-7
TGTGCCAGCAGCCAAGAAGCCGCCGGGACAGTTAACTATGGCTACACCTTC,CASSQEAAGTVNYGYTF,TRBD1,-,TRBV4-2,TRBJ1-2
TGTGCCAGCAGCTTGGCGGGTCACTTGGGCACTGAAGCTTTCTTT,CASSLAGHLGTEAFF,-,-,TRBV5-6,TRBJ1-1
TGTGCCAGCAGCCAAACGGGGACACTCGACGAGCAGTACTTC,CASSQTGTLDEQYF,-,-,TRBV3-1,TRBJ2-7
TGTGCCACCAGTGATTGGGGGAATCAGCCCCAGCATTTT,CATSDWGNQPQHF,-,-,TRBV24-1,TRBJ1-5
TGTGCCAGCCGGCCTGTTGGCAGCCCATGGGGCACTGAAGCTTTCTTT,CASRPVGSPWGTEAFF,-,-,TRBV19,TRBJ1-1
TGTGCCAGCAGCTACACGACAGGCAACACCGGGGAGCTGTTTTTT,CASSYTTGNTGELFF,-,-,TRBV7-6,TRBJ2-2
TGTGCCAGCAGTACGCCATTGGAGGATACGCAGTATTTT,CASSTPLEDTQYF,-,-,TRBV2,TRBJ2-3
TGTGCCAGCAGTTACGGACAGGCCTCTGGACCCCTCCACTTT,CASSYGQASGPLHF,TRBD1,-,TRBV6-5,TRBJ1-6
TGCAGCGTTTTTCCCCCTCCAGGGGCCAAGGTAGAGACCCAGTACTTC,CSVFPPPGAKVETQYF,-,once,TRBV29-1,TRBJ2-5
TGTGCCAGCAGTGAGTCCGCTAGCAATCAGCCCCAGCATTTT,CASSESASNQPQHF,-,-,TRBV2,TRBJ1-5
TGTGCCAGCAGCCCCGAATTTATGTCTAGTTACGAGCAGTACTTC,CASSPEFMSSYEQYF,-,-,TRBV9,TRBJ2-7
TGCAGTGCTAGACCTACAGCGGACCCGGGGTCACCCCTCCACTTT,CSARPTADPGSPLHF,-,-,TRBV20-1,TRBJ1-6
TGTGCCAGCAGCATTCAGGCGGGAGGGGCCGGGGAGCTGTTTTTT,CASSIQAGGAGELFF,TRBD2,-,TRBV28,TRBJ2-2
TGTGCCAGCAGCTTCGGACAGGGCAACGAGCAGTACTTC,CASSFGQGNEQYF,TRBD1,-,TRBV7-9,TRBJ2-7
TGCAGTGCTATCCTCAGTATCGCTGGGGCCAACGTCCTGACTTTC,CSAILSIAGANVLTF,-,-,TRBV20-1,TRBJ2-6
TGTGCCAGCAGCTTGGCTCCGGGACTAGCGGACAATGAGCAGTTCTTC,CASSLAPGLADNEQFF,TRBD2,-,TRBV5-5,TRBJ2-1
TGTGCCAGCAGGGGATATAGCAATCAGCCCCAGCATTTT,CASRGYSNQPQHF,-,-,TRBV2,TRBJ1-5
TGTGCCAGCAGCGTAGGCGGACAGGTTACAGATACGCAGTATTTT,CASSVGGQVTDTQYF,TRBD1,-,TRBV9,TRBJ2-3
TGCAGTGCTAGAAGGGACAGGACTAGCGGACCCTCCTACGAGCAGTACTTC,CSARRDRTSGPSYEQYF,TRBD2,-,TRBV20-1,TRBJ2-7
TGTGCCAGCAGTCCCACTATAGCGGAACTCTACAATGAGCAGTTCTTC,CASSPTIAELYNEQFF,-,-,TRBV27,TRBJ2-1
TGTGCCAGCTTTAGCTGGGAGACAGATACGCAGTATTTT,CASFSWETDTQYF,-,-,TRBV2,TRBJ2-3
TGTGCCGGGTCAACAGGGGGGTACACTGAAGCTTTCTTT,CAGSTGGYTEAFF,TRBD1,once,TRBV6-6,TRBJ1-1
TGTGCCAGCAGCCTCGGTGCGGCGGGGGAGACCCAGTACTTC,CASSLGAAGETQYF,-,-,TRBV14,TRBJ2-5
TGTGCCTGGAGTTCTACCCTGGCGGATATCTATGGCTACACCTTC,CAWSSTLADIYGYTF,-,-,TRBV30,TRBJ1-2
TGTGCCAGCAGCCACTACATCACAGATACGCAGTATTTT,CASSHYITDTQYF,-,-,TRBV14,TRBJ2-3
TGTGCCTGGAGCGAGAATACAGGAGGGGAGCAGTACTTC,CAWSENTGGEQYF,-,-,TRBV30,TRBJ2-7
TGTGCCAGCAGTTCTCCGGGACAGGGGCTGTTCTTC,CASSSPGQGLFF,TRBD1,once,TRBV28,TRBJ2-1
TGCAGTGCTAGAATAGTAACAGATACGCAGTATTTT,CSARIVTDTQYF,-,-,TRBV20-1,TRBJ2-3
TGCAGCGTTCTACAGGGGGCCGTTAACACTGAAGCTTTCTTT,CSVLQGAVNTEAFF,TRBD1,-,TRBV29-1,TRBJ1-1
TGTGCGACGGCGTCCCGAAACGAGCAGTACTTC,CATASRNEQYF,-,-,TRBV2,TRBJ2-7
TGTGCCAGCAGCTTAGGTGGGCCCGAGCAGTTCTTC,CASSLGGPEQFF,-,few,TRBV11-2,TRBJ2-1
TGCAGTGCTAGAGATCCTAGGACTAGCGGGGAGTACAATGAGCAGTTCTTC,CSARDPRTSGEYNEQFF,TRBD2,-,TRBV20-1,TRBJ2-1
TGTGCCAGTACCCCGGGAGGGTGGGCTGAAAAACTGTTTTTT,CASTPGGWAEKLFF,-,once,TRBV19,TRBJ1-4
TGTGCCAGCAGCGTAGGGGAGGTTGAGACCCAGTACTTC,CASSVGEVETQYF,-,-,TRBV9,TRBJ2-5
TGTGCCATCAGTTTCTCGGGACTAGCCTCTCACGAGCAGTACTTC,CAISFSGLASHEQYF,TRBD2,-,TRBV10-3,TRBJ2-7
TGTGCCAGCAGTCCGGGACTCTCTTTACCCAATCAGCCCCAGCATTTT,CASSPGLSLPNQPQHF,-,-,TRBV12-3/TRBV12-4,TRBJ1-5
TGTGCCAGCAGCGCGGGGACAGGGGGGCTGACCTATGGCTACACCTTC,CASSAGTGGLTYGYTF,TRBD1,-,TRBV7-9,TRBJ1-2
TGTGCCAGCAGTCCGCGACTAGCCCCCTACGAGCAGTACTTC,CASSPRLAPYEQYF,TRBD2,-,TRBV27,TRBJ2-7
TGCAGCGTTGGAGGAATCAACACTGAAGCTTTCTTT,CSVGGINTEAFF,-,-,TRBV29-1,TRBJ1-1
TGCAGCGGTACTCGGTACGATACGCAGTATTTT,CSGTRYDTQYF,-,-,TRBV29-1,TRBJ2-3
TGTGCCAGCCCCGGCCGGGACCGCTTCAGATCTGGGGCCAACGTCCTGACTTTC,CASPGRDRFRSGANVLTF,-,-,TRBV2,TRBJ2-6
TGTGCCAGCAGTGGATCAGGGGGAGGTAATGAGCAGTTCTTC,CASSGSGGGNEQFF,-,once,TRBV2,TRBJ2-1
TGCGCCAGCAGCCGGTCCGGACAGGGGAGAAACTACGAGCAGTACTTC,CASSRSGQGRNYEQYF,TRBD1,-,TRBV4-3,TRBJ2-7
TGCAGCGTTGATGAGGGGTACAATGAGCAGTTCTTC,CSVDEGYNEQFF,-,-,TRBV29-1,TRBJ2-1
TGTGCCAGCAGCGAAGAGGGACAGGGGTTCGGGGAGCTGTTTTTT,CASSEEGQGFGELFF,TRBD1,-,TRBV9,TRBJ2-2
TGTGCCAGCAGCAAATCCCCGGACTATAAGCCCCAGCATTTT,CASSKSPDYKPQHF,-,-,TRBV21-1,TRBJ1-5
TGTGCCAGCAGCGTAGATTCACAGACCGCGGAGACCCAGTACTTC,CASSVDSQTAETQYF,-,-,TRBV9,TRBJ2-5
TGCAGTGCTAGAGGTCCTCAGGGGGCAAACGAGCAGTACTTC,CSARGPQGANEQYF,TRBD1,-,TRBV20-1,TRBJ2-7
TGTGCCAGCTCACTGCGGACAGGTTATTATGGCTACACCTTC,CASSLRTGYYGYTF,TRBD1,-,TRBV18,TRBJ1-2
TGTGCCAGCAGCCAGACAGGGGGTTACGATCAGCCCCAGCATTTT,CASSQTGGYDQPQHF,TRBD1,-,TRBV12-3/TRBV12-4,TRBJ1-5
TGTGCCAGCAGCTTAGTCGCCCAGGGGGGGGTAGGCTACACCTTC,CASSLVAQGGVGYTF,TRBD1,-,TRBV7-2,TRBJ1-2
TGTGCCAGCAGCTTAGAAGGGGCGCAGAATGGCTACACCTTC,CASSLEGAQNGYTF,-,-,TRBV7-9,TRBJ1-2
TGTGCCATCATGGCAGGGGGCCTATACGAGCAGTACTTC,CAIMAGGLYEQYF,TRBD1,-,TRBV10-3,TRBJ2-7
TGTGCCAGCAGCCCCTCATGGGATGAGCAGTTCTTC,CASSPSWDEQFF,-,-,TRBV7-9,TRBJ2-1
TGTGCCAGCAGCGTAGGAGACTACGAGCAGTACTTC,CASSVGDYEQYF,-,-,TRBV9,TRBJ2-7
TGTGCCAGCAGCTTATCCGGGACAGGGGATCATCAGCCCCAGCATTTT,CASSLSGTGDHQPQHF,TRBD1,-,TRBV7-9,TRBJ1-5
TGTGCCAGCTATGACAGGGAAAAGGCCGCCAGCTATGGCTACACCTTC,CASYDREKAASYGYTF,TRBD1,once,TRBV7-8,TRBJ1-2